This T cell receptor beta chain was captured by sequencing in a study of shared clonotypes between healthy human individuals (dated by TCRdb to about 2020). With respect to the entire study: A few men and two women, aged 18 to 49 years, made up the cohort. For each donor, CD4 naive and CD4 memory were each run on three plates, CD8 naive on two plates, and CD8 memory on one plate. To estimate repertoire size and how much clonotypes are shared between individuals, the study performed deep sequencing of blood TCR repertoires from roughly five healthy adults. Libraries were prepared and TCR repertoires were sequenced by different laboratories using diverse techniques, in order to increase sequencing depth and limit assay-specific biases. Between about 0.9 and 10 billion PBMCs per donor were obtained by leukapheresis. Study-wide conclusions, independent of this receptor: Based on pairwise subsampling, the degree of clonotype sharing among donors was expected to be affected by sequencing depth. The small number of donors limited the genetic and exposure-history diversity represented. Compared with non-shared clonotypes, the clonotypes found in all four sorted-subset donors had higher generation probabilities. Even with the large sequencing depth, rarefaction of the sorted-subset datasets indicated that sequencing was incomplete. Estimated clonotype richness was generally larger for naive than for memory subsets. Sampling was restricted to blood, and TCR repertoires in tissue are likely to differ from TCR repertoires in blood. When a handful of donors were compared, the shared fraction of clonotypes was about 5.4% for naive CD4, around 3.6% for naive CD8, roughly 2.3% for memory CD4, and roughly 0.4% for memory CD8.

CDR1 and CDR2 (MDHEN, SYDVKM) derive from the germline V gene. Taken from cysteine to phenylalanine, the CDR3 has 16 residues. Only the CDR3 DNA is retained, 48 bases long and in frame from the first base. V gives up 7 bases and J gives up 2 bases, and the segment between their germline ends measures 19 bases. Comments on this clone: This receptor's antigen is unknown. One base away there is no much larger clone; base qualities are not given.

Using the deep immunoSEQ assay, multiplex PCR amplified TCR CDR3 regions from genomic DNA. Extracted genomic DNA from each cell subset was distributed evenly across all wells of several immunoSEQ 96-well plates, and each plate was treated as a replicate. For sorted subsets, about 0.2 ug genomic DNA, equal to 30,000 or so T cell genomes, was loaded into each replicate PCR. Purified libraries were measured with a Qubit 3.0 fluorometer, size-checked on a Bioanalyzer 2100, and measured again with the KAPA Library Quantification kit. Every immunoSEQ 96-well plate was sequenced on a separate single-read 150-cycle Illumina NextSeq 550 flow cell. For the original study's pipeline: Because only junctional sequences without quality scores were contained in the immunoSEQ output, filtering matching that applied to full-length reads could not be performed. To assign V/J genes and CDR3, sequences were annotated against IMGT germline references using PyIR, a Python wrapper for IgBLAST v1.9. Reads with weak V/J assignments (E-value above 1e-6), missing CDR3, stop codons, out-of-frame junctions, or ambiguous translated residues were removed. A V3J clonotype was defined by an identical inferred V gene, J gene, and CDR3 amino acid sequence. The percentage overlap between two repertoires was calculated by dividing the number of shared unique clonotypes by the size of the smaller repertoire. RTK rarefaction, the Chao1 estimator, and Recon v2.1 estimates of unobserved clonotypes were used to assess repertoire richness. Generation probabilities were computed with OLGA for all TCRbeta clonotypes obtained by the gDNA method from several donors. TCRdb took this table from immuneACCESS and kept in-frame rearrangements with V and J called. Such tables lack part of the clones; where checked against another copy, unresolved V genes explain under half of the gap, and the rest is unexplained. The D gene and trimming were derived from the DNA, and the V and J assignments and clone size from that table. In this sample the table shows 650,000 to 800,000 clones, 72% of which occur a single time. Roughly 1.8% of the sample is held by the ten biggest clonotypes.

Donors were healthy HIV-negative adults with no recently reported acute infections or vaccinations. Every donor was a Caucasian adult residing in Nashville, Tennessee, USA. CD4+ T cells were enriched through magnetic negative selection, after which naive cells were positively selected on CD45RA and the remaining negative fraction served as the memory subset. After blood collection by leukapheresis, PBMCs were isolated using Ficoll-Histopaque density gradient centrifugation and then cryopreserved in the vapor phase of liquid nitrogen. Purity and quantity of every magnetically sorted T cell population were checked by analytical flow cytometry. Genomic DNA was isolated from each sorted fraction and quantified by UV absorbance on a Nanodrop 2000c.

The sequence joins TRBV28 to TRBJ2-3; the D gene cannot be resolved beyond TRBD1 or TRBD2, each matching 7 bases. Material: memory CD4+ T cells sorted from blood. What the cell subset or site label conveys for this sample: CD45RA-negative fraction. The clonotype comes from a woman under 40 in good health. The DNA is TGTGCCAGCATCTCAGGGGGGGCGCTGATCACAGATACGCAGTATTTT. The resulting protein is CASISGGALITDTQYF. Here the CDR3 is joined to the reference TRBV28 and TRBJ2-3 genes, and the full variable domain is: DVKVTQSSRYLVKRTGEKVFLECVQDMDHENMFWYRQDPGLGLRLIYFSYDVKMKEKGDIPEGYSVSREKKERFSLILESASTNQTSMYLCASISGGALITDTQYFGPGTRLTVL.